This T cell receptor beta chain was sequenced during a study of regulatory T cells in long-lasting Graves disease. Per the germline V gene, CDR1 is SGHNT and CDR2 is YYREEE (reference sequence). V was cut by 4 bases and J by 7 bases, with 17 bases left in between. CDR3 length: 14 amino acids. Time point reported: newly diagnosed GD, antithyroid drugs for less than 3 months. PBMCs were the source of the RNA used for TCR sequencing. TCR beta libraries were built with iRepertoire HTBI primers and Arm-PCR of CDR3 regions. Via MiXCR, TCRdb re-called the multiplex PCR reads, giving one row per CDR3 protein. The sample shows some 220,000 distinct CDR3 sequences, roughly 19% of them seen only once. The same specimen was also included in a second study, on T cells in Graves' hyperthyroidism and ophthalmopathy. That paper states: Exclusion of a patient resulted from uncontrolled infection, other autoimmune disease, pregnancy or lactation.

The TCR was taken from a woman in her twenties or thirties with Graves disease. Here the sequenced sample was peripheral blood mononuclear cells (PBMCs), taken at new diagnosis, from a patient treated with antithyroid drugs. The chain couples TRBV5-4 to TRBJ2-5, with D perhaps TRBD1 or TRBD2 (5 bases each). DNA for the CDR3: TGTGCCAGCAGCAGCACCGGGACCGTCGGGACCCAGTACTTC. Its protein is CASSSTGTVGTQYF. Full variable domain (missing parts from reference TRBV5-4 and TRBJ2-5): ETGVTQSPTHLIKTRGQQVTLRCSSQSGHNTVSWYQQALGQGPQFIFQYYREEENGRGNFPPRFSGLQFPNYSSELNVNALELDDSALYLCASSSTGTVGTQYFGPGTRLLVL.